The 26 T cell receptor beta chains listed next were all sequenced from one sample in a study of memory CD4+ T cells and cytomegalovirus serostatus. TCRdb's copy holds only in-frame clones and misses some; the assay was immunoSEQ multiplex PCR. In the table there are 50,000 to 65,000 clones, around 82% of which are singletons. The sort gate was single viable CD3+CD4+CD8-CD45RO+ cells for memory CD4+ T cells. The material sequenced was memory CD4+ T cells from blood. The receptors originated from an adult in good health and CMV-seronegative.

The chain employs TRBV5-6 and TRBJ1-6; no firm D call. V was shortened by 0 bases and J by 5 bases, with 18 bases between the two germline ends. The length of the CDR3 is 18 residues. Per germline, CDR1 SGHDT and CDR2 YYEEEE. The CDR3, as DNA: TGTGCCAGCAGCTTGGGGCAGATTAGTTCTATCGATAATTCACCCCTCCACTTT. Protein product: CASSLGQISSIDNSPLHF.

The chain carries TRBV2 and TRBJ1-1; D uncertain. V lost 5 bases and J 0 bases, leaving 10 bases between the germline ends. The CDR3 covers 14 residues. The V gene's germline CDR1 is SNHLY and CDR2 FYNNEI. The chain's CDR3 is CASSKRTMNTEAFF. In DNA, the CDR3 is TGTGCCAGCAGTAAAAGAACCATGAACACTGAAGCTTTCTTT. Supplemented by reference TRBV2 and TRBJ1-1, the full variable domain reads EPEVTQTPSHQVTQMGQEVILRCVPISNHLYFYWYRQILGQKVEFLVSFYNNEISEKSEIFDDQFSVERPDGSNFTLKIRSTKLEDSAMYFCASSKRTMNTEAFFGQGTRLTVV.

This clone has just one count. The V gene is TRBV5-4, the J gene TRBJ1-1; TRBD1 matches at 7 bases. Germline V gene data show CDR1 as SGHNT and CDR2 as YYREEE (reference sequence). Trimming cost V 4 bases and J 5 bases; bases outside gene matches: 23. CDR3 length: 19 residues. DNA for the CDR3: TGTGCCAGCAGCCCCGGTGGGCAGGGGGGGATGAGCATTCGAACTGAAGCTTTCTTT. Translated, it gives CASSPGGQGGMSIRTEAFF.

Only a few counts were recorded for this clone. This chain joins TRBV19 and TRBJ2-4; 7 bases fit TRBD1. The CDR3 loop spans 15 amino acids. Germline CDR1 is LNHDA and CDR2 is SQIVND (reference sequence). Unmatched junction bases numbered 8, after V lost 6 bases and J lost 3 bases. CDR3 sequence: CASSSNRDSKNIQYF. CDR3 in DNA: TGTGCCAGTAGCTCGAACCGGGACAGCAAAAACATTCAGTACTTC.

V usage is TRBV5-6 and J usage is TRBJ2-3, with D perhaps TRBD1 or TRBD2 (5 bases each). CDR1 SGHDT and CDR2 YYEEEE come from the germline V gene. Between the trimmed V and J ends, which lost 5 bases and 3 bases, there was a span of 16 bases. This CDR3 has 15 amino acids. The CDR3 loop is CASSSTRGGTDTQYF. In nucleotides, the CDR3 is TGTGCCAGCAGTTCTACTAGGGGTGGGACAGATACGCAGTATTTT.

The rearrangement links TRBV10-1 to TRBJ1-5; perhaps TRBD1 as D (5 bases). V lost 4 bases, J lost 5 bases, and 18 bases lay in between. Germline CDR1 reads WNHNN; CDR2 reads SYGVQD (reference sequence). CDR3 length equals 16 residues. The CDR3 reads CASSAPRDAPDQPQHF. CDR3 in DNA: TGCGCCAGCAGTGCCCCTAGGGACGCCCCCGATCAGCCCCAGCATTTT.

The chain has TRBV5-1 and TRBJ2-1; 7 bases align to TRBD1. CDR3 length: 16 residues. V gave up 0 bases and J gave up 7 bases; unmatched junction bases: 10. Germline CDR1 and CDR2: SGHRS and YFSETQ. Written as DNA, the CDR3 is TGCGCCAGCAGCTTGGCCAGGGGGACAACGCTGAATGAGCAGTTCTTC. It encodes CASSLARGTTLNEQFF.

This chain uses TRBV28 with TRBJ1-3; perhaps TRBD1 as D (5 bases). The CDR3 runs to 15 residues. The ends were cut back, 5 bases at V and 1 base at J, with 12 bases in the middle. Germline V gene data show CDR1 as MDHEN and CDR2 as SYDVKM. The CDR3 sequence: CASSGQGLSGNTIYF. For the CDR3, the DNA is TGTGCCAGCAGTGGCCAGGGCTTGTCTGGAAACACCATATATTTT.

V gene TRBV6-1 combines with J gene TRBJ1-5, with a possible D match to TRBD1 (5 bases). V was cut by 4 bases and J by 4 bases, with 14 bases left in between. CDR3 length: 15 amino acids. Germline V lookup: CDR1 MNHNS, CDR2 SASEGT. This CDR3 reads CASSGRQTENQPQHF. DNA for the CDR3: TGTGCCAGCAGTGGCAGGCAGACAGAAAATCAGCCCCAGCATTTT.

The rearrangement joins TRBV11-3 to TRBJ1-2; D not certain. This CDR3 is 17 amino acids long. Trimming removed 0 bases from V and 3 bases from J, with 17 bases in between. Germline V CDR1 and CDR2: SGHNT, YENEEA. As DNA, the CDR3 is TGTGCCAGCAGCTTAGATGGGTACCTAGAACGGGACTATGGCTACACCTTC. This gives the protein CASSLDGYLERDYGYTF.

V usage is TRBV9 and J usage is TRBJ1-3; D unclear. Germline CDR1 reads SGDLS; CDR2 reads YYNGEE. This CDR3 has 13 amino acids. Trimming left V 3 bases short and J 4 bases short, with 8 bases between. CDR3 sequence: CASSGAWGNTIYF. For the CDR3, the DNA is TGTGCCAGCAGCGGGGCGTGGGGAAACACCATATATTTT.

The V and J genes are TRBV21-1 and TRBJ1-2; the D segment call TRBD1 is taken from the table without a DNA check. TRBV21-1 is annotated as a pseudogene. The CDR3 is 14 amino acids. Here the CDR3 reads CARGRASLSYGYTF. CDR3 sequence (DNA): TGTGCCAGAGGCAGGGCCTCCCTCTCCTATGGCTACACCTTC.

This rearrangement joins TRBV7-9 to TRBJ1-5, with no clear D. Trimming took 4 bases from V and 6 from J, leaving 10 bases between them. CDR1 is SEHNR and CDR2 is FQNEAQ in the germline V gene (reference sequence). The CDR3 consists of 13 residues. The CDR3 coding sequence is TGTGCCAGCAGCTCCCCTCCGGGTCAGCCCCAGCATTTT. This gives the protein CASSSPPGQPQHF.

The chain couples TRBV28 to TRBJ1-2, with 7 bases fitting TRBD1. Germline CDR1 reads MDHEN; CDR2 reads SYDVKM. This CDR3 comprises 14 residues. Trimming took 5 bases from V and 4 from J; bases not matched to a gene: 7. DNA for the CDR3: TGTGCCAGCAGTCCCCGGCAGGGGGGCTATGGCTACACCTTC. Translation: CASSPRQGGYGYTF.

J is TRBJ2-3 and V is TRBV7-2; 7 bases align to TRBD1. Germline-derived CDR1 and CDR2 are SGHTA and FQGNSA. The V segment lost 4 bases and the J segment 8 bases; nucleotides outside the gene matches: 3. The CDR3 contains 12 residues. CDR3 DNA sequence: TGTGCCAGCAGCTCACCAGGGGGTACGCAGTATTTT. It translates to CASSSPGGTQYF.

The J gene is TRBJ2-5, the V gene TRBV7-3; D ambiguous. The V end lost 2 bases, the J end lost 5 bases, and 12 bases lay between the germline ends. This CDR3 has 14 residues. CDR1 is SGHTA and CDR2 is FQGTGA in the germline V gene. CDR3 loop: CASSLSGSRETQYF. For the CDR3, the DNA is TGTGCCAGCAGCTTATCCGGGTCCCGGGAGACCCAGTACTTC.

The DNA for the CDR3 is TGTGCCAGCAGCCAAGATTTGACCTACGGCTACACCTTC. It is translated as CASSQDLTYGYTF. V gene TRBV14 combines with J gene TRBJ1-2; no clear D. Trimming left V 0 bases short and J 8 bases short, with 10 bases between. The germline CDR1 and CDR2 sequences are SGHDN and FVKESK. This CDR3 has 13 amino acids.

Only a few counts were recorded for this clone. The genes are TRBV28 and TRBJ1-1, with unresolved D. The CDR3 has 15 residues. V was clipped by 6 bases and J by 0 bases, with 14 bases between them. From germline, CDR1 is MDHEN and CDR2 SYDVKM. The CDR3 region has the DNA TGTGCCAGCAGCCCTCCCTTGGGTCTGAACACTGAAGCTTTCTTT. This gives the protein CASSPPLGLNTEAFF. The complete variable domain, with remaining parts taken from reference TRBV28 and TRBJ1-1, reads DVKVTQSSRYLVKRTGEKVFLECVQDMDHENMFWYRQDPGLGLRLIYFSYDVKMKEKGDIPEGYSVSREKKERFSLILESASTNQTSMYLCASSPPLGLNTEAFFGQGTRLTVV.

The chain joins TRBV7-8 to TRBJ2-7, with TRBD1 matching 9 bases. From germline, CDR1 is SGHVS and CDR2 FQNEAQ. The CDR3 runs to 15 residues. Trimming at V came to 5 bases and at J to 0 bases, leaving 5 bases not matched to a gene. Written as DNA, the CDR3 is TGTGCCAGCAGCGTCGGGACAGGGAGCTCCTACGAGCAGTACTTC. Its protein is CASSVGTGSSYEQYF.

This sequence joins TRBV6-1 and TRBJ1-5; D uncertain. Germline V gene sequence: CDR1 MNHNS, CDR2 SASEGT. The CDR3 loop spans 17 amino acids. With 4 bases removed from V and 0 bases from J, the gap between germline ends came to 16 bases. The CDR3: CASSVEVSTYSNQPQHF. CDR3 DNA: TGTGCCAGCAGTGTGGAGGTATCAACATATAGCAATCAGCCCCAGCATTTT.

The sample holds a few counts of this clone. V gene TRBV30 combines with J gene TRBJ1-1, with D unclear. Germline CDR1 and CDR2: GTSNPN and SVGIG (reference sequence). CDR3 size: 13 residues. V was shortened by 2 bases and J by 3 bases, with 10 bases between the two germline ends. CDR3 amino acids: CAWSRRGDTEAFF. The CDR3 coding sequence is TGTGCCTGGAGTCGGCGTGGCGACACTGAAGCTTTCTTT.

This chain joins TRBV6-6 and TRBJ2-7, with a tentative D call TRBD2 (7 bases). V was cut by 6 bases and J by 0 bases, with 18 bases left in between. The CDR3 covers 16 residues. Germline CDR1 reads MNHNY; CDR2 reads SVGAGI (reference sequence). CDR3 sequence reads: CASSNLEGGGSYEQYF. The CDR3 DNA is TGTGCCAGCAGCAACCTGGAGGGGGGGGGCTCCTACGAGCAGTACTTC.

J is TRBJ2-3 and V is TRBV5-5; D remains unclear. Germline-derived CDR1 and CDR2 are SGHKS and YYEKEE (reference sequence). V was clipped by 2 bases and J by 1 base, with 14 bases between them. This CDR3 region has 16 residues. CDR3 protein: CASSFYFHGGTDTQYF. CDR3 DNA sequence: TGTGCCAGCAGCTTTTATTTTCACGGCGGCACAGATACGCAGTATTTT.

The table lists this clone with a few counts. This rearrangement joins TRBV5-1 to TRBJ1-1; perhaps TRBD1 as D (5 bases). CDR1 is SGHRS, CDR2 YFSETQ, per germline. The V end was cut by 1 base, the J end by 5 bases, with 9 bases between. The CDR3 sequence is 13 residues long. This CDR3 is CASSLTGLTEAFF. The CDR3 DNA reads as TGCGCCAGCAGCTTGACAGGATTAACTGAAGCTTTCTTT.

The chain has TRBV6-6 and TRBJ1-1, with 8 bases matching TRBD1. Germline loops: CDR1 MNHNY, CDR2 SVGAGI (reference sequence). The ends lost 7 bases at V and 7 bases at J; junction bases unmatched: 8. The CDR3 is made up of 13 amino acids. CDR3: CASKQGGIGEAFF. CDR3 nucleotides: TGTGCCAGCAAACAGGGGGGGATAGGTGAAGCTTTCTTT.

The sample holds a few counts of this clone. The chain carries TRBV4-1 and TRBJ1-1; no clear D. The CDR3 extends over 13 amino acids. The germline V gene encodes CDR1 MGHRA and CDR2 YSYEKL. The V end was cut by 4 bases, the J end by 1 base, with 7 bases between. CDR3 in amino acids: CASSRTQNTEAFF. The DNA for the CDR3 is TGCGCCAGCAGCCGCACACAGAACACTGAAGCTTTCTTT.